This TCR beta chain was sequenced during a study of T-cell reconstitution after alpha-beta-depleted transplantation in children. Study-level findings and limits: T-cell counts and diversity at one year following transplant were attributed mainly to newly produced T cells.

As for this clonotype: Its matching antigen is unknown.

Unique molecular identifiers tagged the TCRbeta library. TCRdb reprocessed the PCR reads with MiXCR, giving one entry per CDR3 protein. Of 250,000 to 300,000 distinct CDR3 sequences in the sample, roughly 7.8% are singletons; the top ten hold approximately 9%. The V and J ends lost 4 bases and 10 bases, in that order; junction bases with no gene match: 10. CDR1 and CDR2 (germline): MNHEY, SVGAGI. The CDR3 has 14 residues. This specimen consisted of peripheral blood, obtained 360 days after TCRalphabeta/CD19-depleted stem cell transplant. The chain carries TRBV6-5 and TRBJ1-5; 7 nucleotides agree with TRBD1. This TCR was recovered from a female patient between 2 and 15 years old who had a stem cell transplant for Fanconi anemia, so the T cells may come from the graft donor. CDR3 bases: TGTGCCAGCAGTTTGGGACAGCTCGTCCTCCCCCAGCATTTT. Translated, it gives CASSLGQLVLPQHF.